Detailed here is one T cell receptor beta chain. The CDR3 extends over 14 amino acids. Per germline, CDR1 SGHRS and CDR2 YFSETQ. Trimming took off 3 bases at V and 6 bases at J, with 15 bases between the two ends. Original data processing: Estimation of nucleated cell counts relied on the amplification of reference gene primers. Profiling relied on immunoSEQ multiplex PCR, and the TCRdb table lists in-frame clones only, not all of them. The V and J calls and clone size come from that table; D and trimming were worked out from the DNA. Of hundreds of thousands of clones in the sample, about 89% were seen once. The entry originates in a study of blood T cell repertoires in COVID-19. Looking at the study overall: Some COVID-19 samples were acute and others convalescent; all came from the United States, Italy and Spain. From T cells, B-cell-depleted T cells, or PBMCs came the material, which was cDNA or gDNA.

The chain joins TRBV5-1 to TRBJ2-5; TRBD2 might be the D (5 bases). This clonotype was sampled from a woman in her 30s with acute or convalescent COVID-19. The specimen sequenced was peripheral blood. The DNA for the CDR3 is TGCGCCAGCAGCTCAACCTCGTGGGAGAAGACCCAGTACTTC. This encodes CASSSTSWEKTQYF.